The clone carrying this T cell receptor beta chain was counted many times. Its antigen is currently unknown. This entry comes from a study of CD8 T cells in ankylosing spondylitis. General study points: Seemingly distinctive of ankylosing spondylitis blood was a TCR beta motif formed by eight highly homologous variants. Peripheral blood held disease-linked clones only at relatively low frequency, and these were CD8+.

CDR1 is ENHRY, CDR2 SYGVKD, per germline. This CDR3 spans 13 amino acids. V lost 2 bases, J lost 5 bases, and 7 bases lay in between. TCRdb recomputed calls from the 5' RACE reads with MiXCR, one row per CDR3 protein. The sample lists 200,000 or so distinct CDR3 sequences, 20% to 30% occurring once. This receptor was taken from a male donor with ankylosing spondylitis or in good health (not recorded which). The specimen was blood, either unsorted or a sorted T cell fraction (not recorded which). V and J are TRBV10-3 and TRBJ2-1, with TRBD2 as a possible D gene (6 bases). The DNA of the CDR3 is TGTGCCATCAGTGAGCGCGGGGACAATGAGCAGTTCTTC. Translating it yields CAISERGDNEQFF.